This T cell receptor (beta chain) was obtained from a study of OX40 agonist ivuxolimab in advanced cancers. CDR1 and CDR2 from the germline V gene are SGHRS and YFSETQ. The CDR3 consists of 14 residues. V lost 1 base, J lost 2 bases, and 10 bases lay in between. Profiled with immunoSEQ multiplex PCR; TCRdb holds only in-frame clones, not every one. The table has about 37,000 clones, over 80% seen once. This clone was seen only once. Systemic immunosuppression or autoimmune disease history was grounds to exclude patients. This TCR derives from an adult with an advanced solid tumor such as melanoma, head and neck, liver or kidney cancer. This specimen consisted of CD4+ or CD8+ T cells sorted from blood, obtained in a trial of the OX40 agonist ivuxolimab. J is TRBJ2-7 and V is TRBV5-1, with no clear D. CDR3 in DNA: TGCGCCAGCAGCTTGAACAGCCCTCCCTACGAGCAGTACTTC. Translating it yields CASSLNSPPYEQYF.